The rows below give T cell receptor beta chains drawn from one sample of a study of T cells in tumors and immune-related adverse events. Only in-frame clones appear in the TCRdb table, and some are missing; sequencing was by immunoSEQ multiplex PCR. The data contain roughly 23,000 clones, about nine tenths of them singletons. The sample consisted of lymph node tissue, taken from a patient treated with anti-PD-1 therapy. These TCRs come from a female donor with metastatic renal cell carcinoma. Each CDR3 is given with its conserved first and last residue. A D gene is named only where the DNA matches it firmly. Where a row states a size, it is once, few, many or the class of an expanded clone; other rows omit it.

D gene,J gene,V gene,CDR3 length,clone size,CDR3 protein,CDR3 DNA
.,TRBJ2-3,TRBV7-9,15,once,CASSFGALGGYTQYF,TGTGCCAGCAGCTTTGGGGCTCTGGGTGGATATACGCAGTATTTT
.,TRBJ2-2,TRBV6-5,14,.,CASRRQGGTGELFF,TGTGCCAGCAGGAGACAGGGAGGCACCGGGGAGCTGTTTTTT
TRBD1,TRBJ1-4,TRBV5-1,17,.,CASSPRTGGLGDEKLFF,TGCGCCAGCAGCCCAAGGACAGGGGGCCTAGGAGATGAAAAACTGTTTTTT
TRBD2,TRBJ2-1,TRBV9,16,.,CASSETTSGGINEQFF,TGTGCCAGCAGCGAAACGACTAGCGGGGGTATCAATGAGCAGTTCTTC
.,TRBJ1-2,TRBV19,15,.,CASSALRGANYGYTF,TGTGCCAGTAGTGCTCTCCGGGGAGCTAACTATGGCTACACCTTC
.,TRBJ2-3,TRBV15,13,.,CATSPRSTDTQYF,TGTGCCACCAGCCCTCGGAGCACAGATACGCAGTATTTT
.,TRBJ1-4,TRBV28,15,.,CASRRRLATNEKLFF,TGTGCCAGCCGGAGACGCCTCGCAACTAATGAAAAACTGTTTTTT
TRBD2,TRBJ2-3,TRBV6-4,17,.,CASSRLAGSASTDTQYF,TGTGCCAGCAGTAGGCTAGCGGGATCCGCTAGCACAGATACGCAGTATTTT
TRBD1,TRBJ1-2,TRBV29-1,13,.,CSVATGASYGYTF,TGCAGCGTCGCGACAGGGGCTTCCTATGGCTACACCTTC
.,TRBJ1-2,TRBV21-1,14,.,CASSKARSSYGYTF,TGTGCCAGCAGCAAAGCGCGGTCCAGCTATGGCTACACCTTC
.,TRBJ2-5,TRBV11-1,17,.,CASSSKPTSRGPETQYF,TGTGCCAGCAGCTCCAAGCCGACTAGCAGGGGGCCCGAGACCCAGTACTTC
.,TRBJ2-3,TRBV7-8,12,.,CASSLHLDTQYF,TGTGCCAGCAGCCTTCATTTGGATACGCAGTATTTT
.,TRBJ2-2,TRBV19,15,.,CASSISTANTGELFF,TGTGCCAGTAGTATTTCTACGGCGAACACCGGGGAGCTGTTTTTT
TRBD2,TRBJ2-7,TRBV4-1,16,once,CASSGVPGTSGERQYF,TGCGCCAGCAGCGGGGTACCCGGGACTAGCGGGGAGAGGCAGTACTTC
TRBD2,TRBJ2-1,TRBV11-3,15,.,CASSPRLAGYNEQFF,TGTGCCAGCAGCCCCCGACTAGCGGGGTACAATGAGCAGTTCTTC
.,TRBJ2-1,TRBV19,15,.,CASSVATSHRNEQFF,TGTGCCAGTAGTGTGGCAACGTCCCACCGCAATGAGCAGTTCTTC
.,TRBJ2-1,TRBV5-4,15,.,CASSLDGRGYNEQFF,TGTGCCAGCAGCTTGGATGGACGAGGATACAATGAGCAGTTCTTC
.,TRBJ2-1,TRBV7-8,12,.,CASSPPKLEQFF,TGTGCCAGCAGCCCCCCCAAGTTAGAGCAGTTCTTC
.,TRBJ2-5,TRBV6-5,15,.,CASSYSWTTQETQYF,TGTGCCAGCAGTTACTCGTGGACAACCCAAGAGACCCAGTACTTC